The 20 T cell receptor beta chains below all came from one sample that was sequenced in a study of T-cell reconstitution after alpha-beta-depleted transplantation in children. Using unique molecular identifiers, the investigators prepared the TCRbeta library. TCRdb reanalysed the PCR reads using MiXCR and keeps one entry per CDR3 protein. The sample yields 80,000 to 100,000 distinct CDR3 sequences, 20% to 30% seen once. The sample here was PBMCs, taken before TCRalphabeta/CD19-depleted stem cell transplant. All receptors derive from a boy younger than 10 with acute lymphoblastic leukemia, due to receive a stem cell transplant.

This chain connects TRBV20-1 to TRBJ2-5; 14 bases are a match to TRBD2. The germline V gene has CDR1 DFQATT and CDR2 SNEGSKA (reference sequence). Trimming cost V 3 bases and J 4 bases; bases outside gene matches: 7. This CDR3 spans 16 amino acids. CDR3 DNA: TGCAGTGCTAGCTTGGGGACTAGCGGGAGACCAGAGACCCAGTACTTC. This gives the protein CSASLGTSGRPETQYF.

This clonotype has more than one count but fewer than ten. This sequence joins TRBV12-3 or TRBV12-4 and TRBJ2-1, with 10 nucleotides matching TRBD2. The CDR3 totals 15 residues. V was clipped by 3 bases and J by 4 bases; unmatched bases: 3. CDR3 nucleotide sequence: TGTGCCAGCAGTTTCTGGACTAGCGGATACAATGAGCAGTTCTTC. It codes for CASSFWTSGYNEQFF.

Only a few counts were recorded for this clonotype. The DNA for the CDR3 is TGTGCCAGCTCACCAGCTGGCCCCGAGCAGTACTTC. This codes for CASSPAGPEQYF. The chain uses TRBV18 and TRBJ2-7, with no clear D. Deletions cut 2 bases from V and 6 bases from J, with 8 bases between. The CDR3 sequence is 12 residues long. The germline V gene encodes CDR1 KGHSH and CDR2 LQKENI. Full variable domain (rest looked up from reference TRBV18 and TRBJ2-7): NAGVMQNPRHLVRRRGQEARLRCSPMKGHSHVYWYRQLPEEGLKFMVYLQKENIIDESGMPKERFSAEFPKEGPSILRIQQVVRGDSAAYFCASSPAGPEQYFGPGTRLTVT.

In its sample, this clonotype was seen a few times. The genes are TRBV9 and TRBJ1-1; tentatively, D is TRBD1 (6 bases). The CDR3 is 15 residues long. The V end lost 5 bases, the J end lost 0 bases, and 14 bases lay between the germline ends. Germline lookup yields CDR1 SGDLS and CDR2 YYNGEE. The CDR3 region is CASSNNRDMNTEAFF. DNA of the CDR3: TGTGCCAGCAGTAACAACAGGGACATGAACACTGAAGCTTTCTTT.

Remarks on this clonotype: A much larger clone differs from this one at a single base, so this may be a read error. The chain recombines TRBV20-1 with TRBJ2-5; unclear D gene. CDR3 length equals 10 residues. Germline lookup yields CDR1 DFQATT and CDR2 SNEGSKA (reference sequence). The CDR3 DNA is TGCTGTGCTAGGGAAGAGACCCAGTACTTC. As protein: CCAREETQYF.

In its sample, this clonotype was seen a few times. V usage is TRBV5-1 and J usage is TRBJ2-2; a weak D match, TRBD2 (5 bases). Germline CDR1 SGHRS, CDR2 YFSETQ. This CDR3 spans 14 amino acids. V lost 2 bases and J lost 4, with 9 bases in between. The CDR3 region is CASSFELATGELFF. The CDR3 DNA follows: TGCGCCAGCAGCTTCGAGCTAGCCACCGGGGAGCTGTTTTTT.

The V and J genes are TRBV27 and TRBJ2-1; TRBD1 aligns across 7 bases. Per the germline V gene, CDR1 is MNHEY and CDR2 is SMNVEV (reference sequence). The CDR3 has 19 residues. V lost 5 bases and J lost 1; bases outside the gene matches: 17. The CDR3 here is CASSPLVGAGTASYNEQFF. The CDR3 nucleotides read TGTGCCAGCAGTCCTCTCGTGGGGGCTGGGACAGCTTCCTACAATGAGCAGTTCTTC.

The V call is TRBV28, the J call TRBJ1-2; D perhaps matches TRBD1 (5 bases). V was pared by 3 bases and J by 4 bases, with 9 bases between. The CDR3 has 13 residues. Germline V gene lookup returns CDR1 MDHEN and CDR2 SYDVKM. The CDR3 DNA follows: TGTGCCAGCAGTTTTTCGACAGCCTATGGCTACACCTTC. The encoded protein is CASSFSTAYGYTF.

In its sample, this clonotype was seen a few times. This chain links TRBV5-4 with TRBJ2-3, with D possibly being TRBD1 (6 bases). This CDR3 is 15 amino acids long. V was clipped by 0 bases and J by 6 bases, with 14 bases between them. Germline CDR1 is SGHNT and CDR2 is YYREEE (reference sequence). In DNA, the CDR3 is TGTGCCAGCAGCTTGGAGTCCTACAGGGTGGATACGCAGTATTTT. It translates to CASSLESYRVDTQYF.

J is TRBJ2-7 and V is TRBV12-3 or TRBV12-4; no reliable D call. V lost 8 bases, J lost 6 bases, and 17 bases lay in between. The CDR3 is made up of 13 amino acids. This CDR3 is CASLNWGVGEQYF. As DNA, the CDR3 is TGTGCCAGCCTGAACTGGGGTGTAGGCGAGCAGTACTTC.

The chain couples TRBV7-2 to TRBJ2-7; 9 nucleotides agree with TRBD1. Germline CDR1 SGHTA, CDR2 FQGNSA. CDR3 size: 15 residues. Trimming removed 5 bases from V and 5 bases from J; junction bases left unmatched: 10. CDR3 nucleotide sequence: TGTGCCAGCAGCCTCAGACAGGGACAGGGCGACGAGCAGTACTTC. Translation gives CASSLRQGQGDEQYF.

The V and J genes are TRBV3-1 and TRBJ2-1; D is possibly TRBD1 (5 bases). Germline CDR1 and CDR2: LGHDT and YNNKEL (reference sequence). Trimming pared 4 bases from V and 5 bases from J, leaving 15 bases between. The CDR3 consists of 15 residues. The CDR3 nucleotides read TGTGCCAGCAGCCGCCGGAGTAGGGGTGACAATGAGCAGTTCTTC. The encoded protein is CASSRRSRGDNEQFF.

DNA for the CDR3: TGTGCCTGGACCCCGCCGGGGGCATTTTTTTCAGATACGCAGTATTTT. It specifies CAWTPPGAFFSDTQYF. The chain carries TRBV30 and TRBJ2-3, with D possibly being TRBD1 or TRBD2 (6 bases each). Germline V gene data show CDR1 as GTSNPN and CDR2 as SVGIG (reference sequence). V lost 4 bases and J lost 4, with 21 bases in between. This CDR3 comprises 16 residues. Complete variable domain (other parts from reference TRBV30 and TRBJ2-3): SQTIHQWPATLVQPVGSPLSLECTVEGTSNPNLYWYRQAAGRGLQLLFYSVGIGQISSEVPQNLSASRPQDRQFILSSKKLLLSDSGFYLCAWTPPGAFFSDTQYFGPGTRLTVL.

This clonotype was detected ten times or more. The chain is built from TRBV20-1 and TRBJ2-5, with TRBD1 matching over 10 bases. The CDR3 length is 16 residues. The germline V gene has CDR1 DFQATT and CDR2 SNEGSKA (reference sequence). Losses at the gene ends were 5 bases for V and 5 bases for J; bases not matched to a gene: 14. The CDR3 region is CSAGYTGTGVLETQYF. In DNA form, the CDR3 reads TGCAGTGCTGGCTACACTGGGACAGGGGTACTGGAGACCCAGTACTTC.

This clonotype was observed a few times. The gene calls are TRBV4-3 and TRBJ2-5; 11 nucleotides align to TRBD2. V lost 4 bases and J lost 5; bases outside the gene matches: 6. CDR3 length: 15 amino acids. Germline values: CDR1 LGHNA, CDR2 YSLEER. The CDR3 sequence is CASSLGASGGETQYF. As DNA, the CDR3 is TGCGCCAGCAGCCTCGGGGCTAGCGGGGGGGAGACCCAGTACTTC.

This clonotype was detected only a few times. The J gene is TRBJ1-1, the V gene TRBV12-3 or TRBV12-4, with unresolved D. Trimming took off 3 bases at V and 2 bases at J, with 10 bases between the two ends. This CDR3 spans 14 amino acids. In DNA form, the CDR3 reads TGTGCCAGCAGTTTCAGTGGGTACAACACTGAAGCTTTCTTT. This sequence encodes CASSFSGYNTEAFF.

V gene TRBV5-6 combines with J gene TRBJ2-7, with D unclear. The CDR3 runs 17 residues. The ends were cut back, 4 bases at V and 0 bases at J, with 20 bases in the middle. CDR1 and CDR2 from the germline V gene are SGHDT and YYEEEE. The CDR3 loop reads CASSLGLLRLSSYEQYF. CDR3 DNA: TGTGCCAGCAGCCTTGGGCTTCTGCGACTCAGCTCCTACGAGCAGTACTTC.

This clonotype was detected a few times. The chain recombines TRBV29-1 with TRBJ2-1, with D maybe TRBD2 (6 bases). The V gene lost 5 bases and the J gene lost 5 bases, with 16 bases spanning the gap. Germline V lookup: CDR1 SQVTM, CDR2 ANQGSEA. The CDR3 sequence is 14 residues long. Written as DNA, the CDR3 is TGCAGCGTTAGTCGCGGAGGGGTTGACAATGAGCAGTTCTTC. It codes for CSVSRGGVDNEQFF.

This clonotype turned up a few times. V and J are TRBV25-1 and TRBJ1-2, with 7 positions matching TRBD1. The CDR3 spans 13 residues. Germline loops: CDR1 MGHDK, CDR2 SYGVNS. J lost 4 bases, V lost 5 bases, and 4 bases had no gene match. The CDR3 sequence: CASSPGTVYGYTF. CDR3 nucleotides: TGTGCCAGCAGTCCCGGGACAGTCTATGGCTACACCTTC.

This clonotype was picked up a small number of times. The genes are TRBV7-3 and TRBJ2-1; the match to TRBD2 covers 11 bases. Germline V gene lookup returns CDR1 SGHTA and CDR2 FQGTGA. With 5 bases clipped from V and 10 bases from J, the junction kept 13 bases outside the gene matches. The CDR3 loop spans 16 amino acids. This chain's CDR3 is CASSGTPGLAAGEQFF. The CDR3 DNA follows: TGTGCCAGCAGCGGAACCCCGGGACTAGCGGCCGGGGAGCAGTTCTTC. Filled out from reference TRBV7-3 and TRBJ2-1, the complete variable domain reads GAGVSQTPSNKVTEKGKYVELRCDPISGHTALYWYRQSLGQGPEFLIYFQGTGAADDSGLPNDRFFAVRPEGSVSTLKIQRTERGDSAVYLCASSGTPGLAAGEQFFGPGTRLTVL.